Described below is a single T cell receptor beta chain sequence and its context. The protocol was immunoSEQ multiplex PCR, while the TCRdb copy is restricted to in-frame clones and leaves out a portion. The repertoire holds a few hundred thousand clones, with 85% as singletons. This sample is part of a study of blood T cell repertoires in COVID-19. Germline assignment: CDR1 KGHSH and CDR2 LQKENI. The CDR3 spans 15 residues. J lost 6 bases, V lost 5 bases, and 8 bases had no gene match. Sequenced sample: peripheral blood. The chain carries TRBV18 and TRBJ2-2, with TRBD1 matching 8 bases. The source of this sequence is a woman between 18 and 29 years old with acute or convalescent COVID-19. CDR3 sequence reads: CASSGLTGESGELFF. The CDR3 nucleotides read TGTGCCAGCTCAGGCCTGACAGGGGAATCCGGGGAGCTGTTTTTT.